The 2 T cell receptor beta chains listed next were all sequenced from one sample in a study of cytomegalovirus exposure and HLA in healthy donors. Amplification used 60 Vbeta primers and 13 Jbeta primers. TCRdb keeps only in-frame clones here, not all; method: immunoSEQ multiplex PCR. The data show tens of thousands of clones, about 81% seen once. The specimen was PBMCs. These receptors came from a woman aged 40 to 50 in good health and CMV-seropositive.

The rearrangement uses TRBV19 and TRBJ2-3, with D maybe TRBD1 (6 bases). CDR1 and CDR2 (germline): LNHDA, SQIVND (reference sequence). Trimming stripped 6 bases from V and 1 base from J, with 17 bases between. CDR3 size: 16 residues. CDR3 loop: CASRIGGGGGTDTQYF. The DNA for the CDR3 is TGTGCCAGTAGGATCGGTGGGGGCGGAGGCACAGATACGCAGTATTTT.

This chain's CDR3 is CASSQTGFLYNSPLHF. In DNA form, the CDR3 reads TGCGCCAGCAGCCAAACAGGGTTCCTCTATAATTCACCCCTCCACTTT. The chain recombines TRBV4-1 with TRBJ1-6; tentative D call: TRBD1 (6 bases). Trimming shortened V by 2 bases and J by 3 bases, and 11 bases separated the two germline ends. This CDR3 has 16 residues. The germline V gene has CDR1 MGHRA and CDR2 YSYEKL.